These 16 T cell receptor beta chains came from one sample sequenced in a study of technical replicates of blood from several donors. Some clones are missing from TCRdb's copy, which holds only in-frame ones; the method was immunoSEQ multiplex PCR. The repertoire holds approximately 94,000 clones, roughly 95% seen once, with about 0.39% in the top ten. The sequenced material came from T cells isolated from PBMCs. The receptors derive from a human donor in good health.

J is TRBJ2-3 and V is TRBV11-2; tentatively, D is TRBD2 (6 bases). Per the germline V gene, CDR1 is SGHAT and CDR2 is FQNNGV. The V end lost 1 base, the J end lost 3 bases, and 11 bases lay between the germline ends. The CDR3 runs to 15 residues. CDR3 region: CASSLVLAGTDTQYF. The CDR3 coding sequence is TGTGCCAGCAGCTTAGTACTAGCAGGAACAGATACGCAGTATTTT.

The rearrangement uses TRBV5-6 and TRBJ2-6, with D possibly matching TRBD1 (5 bases). Trimming took off 2 bases at V and 2 bases at J, with 5 bases between the two ends. This CDR3 contains 14 residues. Germline V gives CDR1 SGHDT, CDR2 YYEEEE. CDR3 sequence: CASSFRAGANVLTF. CDR3 sequence (DNA): TGTGCCAGCAGCTTCAGGGCTGGGGCCAACGTCCTGACTTTC.

CDR3 DNA: TGTGCCAGCAAAAGCGGATGGAACACCGGGGAGCTGTTTTTT. Amino acids: CASKSGWNTGELFF. The chain has TRBV6-1 and TRBJ2-2; a weak D match, TRBD2 (5 bases). Trimming cost V 7 bases and J 1 base, with 10 bases left between them. Germline V CDR1 and CDR2: MNHNS, SASEGT. This CDR3 is built from 14 residues.

V usage is TRBV27 and J usage is TRBJ1-2; 10 nucleotides agree with TRBD1. Losses at the gene ends were 10 bases for V and 5 bases for J; bases not matched to a gene: 7. This CDR3 is 13 amino acids long. CDR1 is MNHEY and CDR2 is SMNVEV in the germline V gene (reference sequence). CDR3: CATRQGAGYGYTF. CDR3 DNA: TGTGCCACCAGACAGGGGGCTGGATATGGCTACACCTTC.

The J gene is TRBJ2-7, the V gene TRBV11-3, with TRBD1 as a possible D gene (6 bases). The CDR3 has 13 amino acids. CDR1 and CDR2 from the germline V gene are SGHNT and YENEEA. V was cut by 7 bases and J by 4 bases, with 14 bases left in between. This CDR3 reads CASTRDTAYEQYF. The CDR3 nucleotides are TGTGCCAGCACACGGGACACCGCGTACGAGCAGTACTTC.

The J gene is TRBJ1-2, the V gene TRBV29-1; D is unclear. The CDR3 spans 12 residues. From germline, CDR1 is SQVTM and CDR2 ANQGSEA. V dropped 3 bases and J dropped 6 bases, with 11 bases sitting between them. The CDR3 sequence: CSVDSGEDGYTF. CDR3 coding DNA: TGCAGCGTTGATTCCGGGGAGGATGGCTACACCTTC.

V gene TRBV20-1 combines with J gene TRBJ2-7; 7 bases match TRBD2. Germline V gene data show CDR1 as DFQATT and CDR2 as SNEGSKA (reference sequence). This CDR3 contains 11 residues. This CDR3 is CTFRRGYEQYF. The CDR3 DNA sequence: TGCACATTTAGGCGGGGGTACGAGCAGTACTTC.

The chain employs TRBV4-1 and TRBJ1-2; tentative D call: TRBD1 (6 bases). This CDR3 is 14 amino acids long. Germline-derived CDR1 and CDR2 are MGHRA and YSYEKL. V shed 1 base and J shed 4 bases, with 10 bases lying between them. The CDR3 region has the DNA TGCGCCAGCAGCCAAGGGACAGATATCTATGGCTACACCTTC. Amino acids: CASSQGTDIYGYTF.

The J gene is TRBJ1-1, the V gene TRBV6-5; 10 bases map to TRBD1. Germline CDR1 MNHEY, CDR2 SVGAGI. J was trimmed by 3 bases and V by 2 bases; bases with no gene match: 0. The CDR3 length is 14 residues. The CDR3 sequence: CASSYGTGDTEAFF. The CDR3 DNA is TGTGCCAGCAGTTACGGGACAGGGGACACTGAAGCTTTCTTT.

This clone was seen once. The rearrangement joins TRBV6-5 to TRBJ1-4, with D possibly TRBD1 on 6 matching bases. Trimming left V 6 bases short and J 8 bases short, with 16 bases between. The germline V gene has CDR1 MNHEY and CDR2 SVGAGI. There are 14 residues in the CDR3. The CDR3 nucleotides read TGTGCCAGCAGGCCTACAGGGTTCGGAGAAAAACTGTTTTTT. This encodes CASRPTGFGEKLFF.

The rearrangement links TRBV6-5 to TRBJ1-2; TRBD1 agrees at 10 bases. Losses at the gene ends were 6 bases for V and 6 bases for J; bases not matched to a gene: 4. Germline CDR1 and CDR2: MNHEY and SVGAGI. This CDR3 has 13 residues. The CDR3 coding sequence is TGTGCCAGCAGGGGGACAGGGGTTAATGGCTACACCTTC. This sequence encodes CASRGTGVNGYTF.

Only one count was recorded for this clone. This rearrangement joins TRBV10-3 to TRBJ2-3, with D uncertain. Per germline, CDR1 ENHRY and CDR2 SYGVKD. Trimming cost V 1 base and J 0 bases, with 8 bases left between them. CDR3 length: 15 amino acids. The CDR3 region has the DNA TGTGCCATCAGTGAGTATACTCCTAGCACAGATACGCAGTATTTT. This encodes CAISEYTPSTDTQYF.

This clone was observed a single time. V usage is TRBV5-1 and J usage is TRBJ2-3; the D gene is possibly TRBD1 (5 bases). V shed 0 bases and J shed 4 bases, with 9 bases lying between them. The length of the CDR3 is 14 residues. Germline V lookup: CDR1 SGHRS, CDR2 YFSETQ. CDR3 DNA sequence: TGCGCCAGCAGCTTGGGGCAGGGCGCAGATACGCAGTATTTT. Its translation is CASSLGQGADTQYF. Supplemented by reference TRBV5-1 and TRBJ2-3, the full variable domain reads KAGVTQTPRYLIKTRGQQVTLSCSPISGHRSVSWYQQTPGQGLQFLFEYFSETQRNKGNFPGRFSGRQFSNSRSEMNVSTLELGDSALYLCASSLGQGADTQYFGPGTRLTVL.

The V and J genes are TRBV5-1 and TRBJ2-7; D gene ambiguous. With 0 bases removed from V and 0 bases from J, the gap between germline ends came to 4 bases. Germline V gene lookup returns CDR1 SGHRS and CDR2 YFSETQ. This CDR3 comprises 13 residues. The CDR3 is CASSLGHSYEQYF. As DNA, the CDR3 is TGCGCCAGCAGCTTGGGACACTCCTACGAGCAGTACTTC.

The chain is built from TRBV5-4 and TRBJ2-2; D may be TRBD2 (5 bases). The V end lost 6 bases, the J end lost 8 bases, and 17 bases lay between the germline ends. The CDR3 length is 14 residues. Germline V CDR1 and CDR2: SGHNT, YYREEE (reference sequence). The CDR3 DNA sequence: TGTGCCAGCAACATAGCGAGCCAAGGAGGGGAGCTGTTTTTT. Its translation is CASNIASQGGELFF.

This chain joins TRBV10-3 and TRBJ1-4; weak D call: TRBD1 (5 bases). The CDR3 covers 16 residues. The ends were cut back, 2 bases at V and 5 bases at J, with 15 bases in the middle. In germline, CDR1 is ENHRY, CDR2 SYGVKD. The CDR3 sequence is CAISEPVGGENEKLFF. The CDR3 DNA follows: TGTGCCATCAGTGAGCCTGTTGGGGGGGAAAATGAAAAACTGTTTTTT.